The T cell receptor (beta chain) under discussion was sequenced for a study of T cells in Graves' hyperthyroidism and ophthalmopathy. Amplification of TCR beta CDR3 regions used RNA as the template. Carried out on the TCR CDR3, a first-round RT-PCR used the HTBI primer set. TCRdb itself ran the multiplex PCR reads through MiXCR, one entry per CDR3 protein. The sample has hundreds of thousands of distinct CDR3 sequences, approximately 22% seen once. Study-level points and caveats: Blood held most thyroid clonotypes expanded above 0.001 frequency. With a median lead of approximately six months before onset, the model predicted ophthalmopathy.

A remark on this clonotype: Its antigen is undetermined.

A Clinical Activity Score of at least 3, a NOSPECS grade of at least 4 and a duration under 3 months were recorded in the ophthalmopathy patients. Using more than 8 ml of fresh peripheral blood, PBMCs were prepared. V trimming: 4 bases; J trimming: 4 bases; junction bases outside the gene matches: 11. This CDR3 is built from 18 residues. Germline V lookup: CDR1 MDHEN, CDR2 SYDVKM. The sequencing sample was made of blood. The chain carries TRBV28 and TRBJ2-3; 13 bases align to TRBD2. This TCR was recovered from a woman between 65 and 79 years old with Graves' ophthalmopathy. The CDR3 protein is CASSSGLAGVGFADTQYF. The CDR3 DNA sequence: TGTGCCAGCAGTTCAGGACTAGCGGGAGTGGGTTTTGCAGATACGCAGTATTTT.